Listed below are T cell receptor beta chains from one sample, sequenced in a study of cytomegalovirus exposure and HLA in healthy donors. Assay used: immunoSEQ multiplex PCR; TCRdb lists only in-frame clones, some missing. The repertoire includes 160,000 or so clones, over 65% of them detected once, and roughly 3% sits in the top ten. Sequencing was done on a sample of PBMCs. These receptors all stem from a middle-aged woman in good health and CMV-seronegative. Each CDR3 is given with its conserved first and last residue. A D gene is named only where the DNA matches it firmly. Size is omitted from some rows. Given values are once, few, many or a class for expanded clones.

>TRBV19|TRBJ1-2|.|.
TGTGCCAGTACCCCAAGACACAACCTAAACTATGGCTACACCTTC
CASTPRHNLNYGYTF
>TRBV10-3|TRBJ2-7|.|TRBD1
TGTGCCGTTGGGGACAGAGATTACGAGCAGTACTTC
CAVGDRDYEQYF
>TRBV7-7|TRBJ2-5|.|TRBD2
TGTGCCAGCAGCTTTATGGGCGGGACTAGCGGCCAAGAGACCCAGTACTTC
CASSFMGGTSGQETQYF
>TRBV18|TRBJ1-1|.|TRBD1
TGTGCCAGCTCACCAAGCAGGGGGCGGGTGAACACTGAAGCTTTCTTT
CASSPSRGRVNTEAFF
>TRBV2|TRBJ1-4|.|TRBD1
TGTGCCAGCAGTGTAAGCACAGGGGGGAATGAAAAACTGTTTTTT
CASSVSTGGNEKLFF
>TRBV5-6|TRBJ2-1|.|.
TGTGCCAGCACCTTCCGGTGGAGGGGTCGGGACAATGAGCAGTTCTTC
CASTFRWRGRDNEQFF
>TRBV14|TRBJ1-2|.|TRBD1
TGTGCCAGCAGCCAAGCAGGGGGCGGCTATGGCTACACCTTC
CASSQAGGGYGYTF
>TRBV5-8|TRBJ1-4|few|TRBD1
TGTGCCAGCAGCTTTGGGACAGGGAATGAAAAACTGTTTTTT
CASSFGTGNEKLFF
>TRBV19|TRBJ1-4|.|TRBD1
TGTGCCAGTAGTAGCCAGGGGGCTAGTGAAAAACTGTTTTTT
CASSSQGASEKLFF
>TRBV2|TRBJ1-5|.|.
TGTGCCAGCAGTCTAAATAGCAATCAGCCCCAGCATTTT
CASSLNSNQPQHF
>TRBV7-2|TRBJ1-1|.|.
TGTGCCAGCAGCCCCGGACACGTTAAGGGGAGGACTGAAGCTTTCTTT
CASSPGHVKGRTEAFF